The clone carrying this TCR beta chain was seen just once. The target antigen is unknown. Built from TCR beta cDNA, the libraries had unique molecular identifiers in them. TCRdb re-analysed the PCR reads in MiXCR, keeping a single row per CDR3 protein. This table has hundreds of thousands of distinct CDR3 sequences, approximately 30% appearing once. The record originates from a study of post-analysis software for immune sequencing data. Study information: The study covered relapsing-remitting, secondary progressive and progressive-relapsing courses of multiple sclerosis.

Study results and caveats: Samples prepared in the same batch strongly co-clustered by F measure. There was significantly lower normalized Chao1 diversity in multiple sclerosis patients than in controls. Higher frequency in patients than in controls was seen for about five TRBV segments, with TRBV5-6, TRBV5-1 and TRBV20-1 among them.

Germline V gene sequence: CDR1 SEHNR, CDR2 FQNEAQ (reference sequence). There are 14 residues in the CDR3. Trimming removed 1 base at V and 5 bases at J, with 11 bases between. The sequence came from a girl aged 10 to 17 with multiple sclerosis. Sequencing was done on a sample of blood. This chain joins TRBV7-9 and TRBJ1-1, with D unclear. The CDR3 coding sequence is TGTGCCAGCAGCTTAGTATTGGGTGGAACTGAAGCTTTCTTT. It specifies CASSLVLGGTEAFF.